This record covers a single TCR beta chain. Its antigen remains unidentified. These data belong to a study of T cell repertoires in cytomegalovirus infection. Across the whole study: Both a matching HLA type and CMV infection were indicated by public TCR beta signatures.

TCRdb itself ran the reads through MiXCR, one entry per CDR3 protein. The sample shows 900,000 to 950,000 distinct CDR3 sequences, 31% of them seen only once. This specimen was cultured CD8+ T cells from PBMCs, taken from culture after CMV antigen stimulation. The clonotype comes from a human donor in good health (CMV status not recorded). Some clones in this sample may be carry-over from other donors' samples.

CDR3 nucleotides: TGTGCCAGCAGTTACTCGGTGACAGGGAGAAACACTGAAGCTTTCTTT. Its protein product is CASSYSVTGRNTEAFF. J is TRBJ1-1 and V is TRBV6-5; 7 bases line up with TRBD1. This CDR3 has 16 amino acids. Germline CDR1 and CDR2: MNHEY and SVGAGI. The V gene end was trimmed by 0 bases and the J gene end by 2 bases; junction bases not matched to a gene: 6.